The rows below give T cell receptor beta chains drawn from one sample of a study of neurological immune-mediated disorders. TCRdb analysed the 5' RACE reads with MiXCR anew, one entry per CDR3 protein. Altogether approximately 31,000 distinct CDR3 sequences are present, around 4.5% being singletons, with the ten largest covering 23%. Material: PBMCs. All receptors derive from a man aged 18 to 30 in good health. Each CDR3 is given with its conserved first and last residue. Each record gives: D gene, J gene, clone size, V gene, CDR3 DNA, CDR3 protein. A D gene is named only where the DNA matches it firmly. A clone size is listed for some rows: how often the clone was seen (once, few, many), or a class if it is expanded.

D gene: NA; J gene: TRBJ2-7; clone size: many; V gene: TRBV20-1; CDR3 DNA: TGCAGTGCTAGTCTCCTAGTCTGGGCCGAGCAGTACTTC; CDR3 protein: CSASLLVWAEQYF
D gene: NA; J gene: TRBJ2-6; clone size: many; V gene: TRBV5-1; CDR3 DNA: TGCGCCAGCCGAACCAGGGTTGGCGGGGCCAACGTCCTGACTTTC; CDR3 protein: CASRTRVGGANVLTF
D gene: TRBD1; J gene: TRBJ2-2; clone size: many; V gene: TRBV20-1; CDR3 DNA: TGCAGTGCTAGTACAAACGGCAGGGGGACCGGGGAGCTGTTTTTT; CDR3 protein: CSASTNGRGTGELFF
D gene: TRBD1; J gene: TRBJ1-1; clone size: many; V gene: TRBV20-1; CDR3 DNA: TGCAGTGCTAGTCTATCCGGGACAGGGGGCGAGGAAGGCATGAACACTGAAGCTTTCTTT; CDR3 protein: CSASLSGTGGEEGMNTEAFF
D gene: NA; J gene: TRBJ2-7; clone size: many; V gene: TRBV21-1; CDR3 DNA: TGTGCCAGCCCGGCGGAATGGGCCTACGAGCAGTACTTC; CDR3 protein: CASPAEWAYEQYF
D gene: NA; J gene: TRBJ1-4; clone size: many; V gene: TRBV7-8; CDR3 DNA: TGTGCCAGCAGCTTTGGGCCGCGAGGGACTTATCAGCAAAAACTGTTTTTT; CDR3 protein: CASSFGPRGTYQQKLFF
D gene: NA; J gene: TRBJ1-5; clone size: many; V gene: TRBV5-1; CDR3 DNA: TGCGCCAGCAGCTTGGAGGGTAACAATCAGCCCCAGCATTTT; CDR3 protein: CASSLEGNNQPQHF
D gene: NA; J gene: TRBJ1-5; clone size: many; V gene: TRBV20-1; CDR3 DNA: TGCAGTGCTGCCCCCGGGACACTTAGCGGTCAGCCCCAGCATTTT; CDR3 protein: CSAAPGTLSGQPQHF
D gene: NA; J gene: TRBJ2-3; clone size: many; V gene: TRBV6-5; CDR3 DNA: TGTGCCAGCTCCATGGGGCGGTTTGCTACGCAGTATTTT; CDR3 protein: CASSMGRFATQYF
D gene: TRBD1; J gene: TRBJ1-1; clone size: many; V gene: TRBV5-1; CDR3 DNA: TGCGCCAGCAGCGCGGGACAGGGGGCTCTTGAAGCTTTCTTT; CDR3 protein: CASSAGQGALEAFF
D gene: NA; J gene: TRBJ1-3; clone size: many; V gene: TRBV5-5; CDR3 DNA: TGTGCCAGCAGCACAGCAGACTCTGGAAACACCATATATTTT; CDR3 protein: CASSTADSGNTIYF
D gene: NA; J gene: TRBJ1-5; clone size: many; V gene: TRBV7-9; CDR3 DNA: TGTGCCAGCAGCGGCACAGGGAGTCAGCCCCAGCATTTT; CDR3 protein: CASSGTGSQPQHF
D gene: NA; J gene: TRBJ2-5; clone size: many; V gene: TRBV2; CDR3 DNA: TGTGCCAGCAGTGAAATCGAAGAGACCCAGTACTTC; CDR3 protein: CASSEIEETQYF
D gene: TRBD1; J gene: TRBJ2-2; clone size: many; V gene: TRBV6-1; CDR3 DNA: TGTGCCAGCAGGGAGACAGGGTCCCCCGGGGAGCTGTTTTTT; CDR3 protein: CASRETGSPGELFF
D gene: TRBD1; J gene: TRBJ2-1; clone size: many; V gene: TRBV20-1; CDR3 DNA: TGCAGTGCGAGGGGACAGGGGGTCATGTCAGACCGTCACCAAATCTACAATGAGCAGTTCTTC; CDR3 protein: CSARGQGVMSDRHQIYNEQFF
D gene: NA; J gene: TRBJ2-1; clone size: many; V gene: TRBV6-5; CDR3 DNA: TGTGCCAGCAGTTACTCCCACCCGGGCCGGGGAGAGCAGTTCTTC; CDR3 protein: CASSYSHPGRGEQFF
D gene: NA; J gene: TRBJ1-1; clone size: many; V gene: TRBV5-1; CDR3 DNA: TGCGCCAGCAGCTTGGCAGGTGGCGAAGCTTTCTTT; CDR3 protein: CASSLAGGEAFF
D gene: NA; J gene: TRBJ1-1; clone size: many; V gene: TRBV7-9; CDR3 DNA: TGTGCCAGCAGCCTTCAAGGGAACACTGAAGCTTTCTTT; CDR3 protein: CASSLQGNTEAFF
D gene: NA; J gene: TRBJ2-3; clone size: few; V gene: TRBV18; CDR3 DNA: TGTGCCAGCTCACCTACTTCGGGAGATACGCAGTATTTT; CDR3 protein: CASSPTSGDTQYF
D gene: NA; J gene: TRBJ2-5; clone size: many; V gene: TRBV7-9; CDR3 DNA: TGTGCCAGCAGCCCCATAATGGTAGGACAAGAGACCCAGTACTTC; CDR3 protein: CASSPIMVGQETQYF
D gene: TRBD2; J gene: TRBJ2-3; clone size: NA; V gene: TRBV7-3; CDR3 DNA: TGTGCCAGCAGCTTATTATCGGGGCCTGGAATAGCGGGCCCGAATACGCAGTATTTT; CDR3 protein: CASSLLSGPGIAGPNTQYF
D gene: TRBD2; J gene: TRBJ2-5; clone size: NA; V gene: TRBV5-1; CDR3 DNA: TGCGCCAGCAGCTCCAGGGTACTTTTGGGGGGGTACCAAGAGACCCAGTACTTC; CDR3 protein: CASSSRVLLGGYQETQYF
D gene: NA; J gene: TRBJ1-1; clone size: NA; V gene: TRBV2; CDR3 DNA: TGTGCCATCGGTGGGCGAGGGAACACTGAAGCTTTCTTT; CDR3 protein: CAIGGRGNTEAFF
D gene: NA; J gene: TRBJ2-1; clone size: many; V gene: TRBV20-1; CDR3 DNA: TGCAGTGCTAGAGATACCCCAGCAGGGCGTCCTTTCAATGAGCAGTTCTTC; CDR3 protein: CSARDTPAGRPFNEQFF
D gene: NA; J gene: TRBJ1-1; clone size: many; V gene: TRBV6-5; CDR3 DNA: TGTGCCAGCAGTTACGGGGTCTTCACAGGGAGAGGTCGGACTGAAGCTTTCTTT; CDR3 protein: CASSYGVFTGRGRTEAFF
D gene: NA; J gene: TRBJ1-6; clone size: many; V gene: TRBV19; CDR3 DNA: TGTGCCAGTAGGACCCCGGGGGATTCACCCCTCCACTTT; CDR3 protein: CASRTPGDSPLHF
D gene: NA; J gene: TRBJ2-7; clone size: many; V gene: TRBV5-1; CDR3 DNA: TGCGCCAGCAGCTTTAGGCAGACCTCCTACGAGCAGTACTTC; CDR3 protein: CASSFRQTSYEQYF
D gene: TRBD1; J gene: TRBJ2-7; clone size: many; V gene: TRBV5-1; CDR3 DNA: TGCGCCAGCAGCCTATCCCCGGGACAGGGGGCCTACGAGCAGTACTTC; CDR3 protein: CASSLSPGQGAYEQYF
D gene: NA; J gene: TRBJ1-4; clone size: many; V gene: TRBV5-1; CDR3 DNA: TGCGCCAGCAGACCTTATGCGGGGGGTAATCACCCGAAACTGTTTTTT; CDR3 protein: CASRPYAGGNHPKLFF
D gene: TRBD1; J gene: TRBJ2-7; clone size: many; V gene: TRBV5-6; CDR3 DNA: TGTGCCAGCAGCTCTATACAGGGGGTCTACGAGCAGTACTTC; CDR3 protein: CASSSIQGVYEQYF
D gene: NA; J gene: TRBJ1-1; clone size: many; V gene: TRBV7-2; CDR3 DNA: TGTGCCAGCAGCTTAGGGGGCCTTCGGAGCACTGAAGCTTTCTTT; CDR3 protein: CASSLGGLRSTEAFF
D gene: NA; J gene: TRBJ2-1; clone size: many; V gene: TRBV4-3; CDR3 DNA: TGCGCCAGCAGCCACAATCCGGGGGATGAGCAGTTCTTC; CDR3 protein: CASSHNPGDEQFF
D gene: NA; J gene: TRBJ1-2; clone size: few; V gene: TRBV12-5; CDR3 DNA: TGTGCTAGTGCCCGGGGGGCCGGGGGACTCTATGGCTACACCTTC; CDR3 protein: CASARGAGGLYGYTF
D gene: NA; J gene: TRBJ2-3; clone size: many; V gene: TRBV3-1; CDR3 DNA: TGTGCCAGCAGCCAAGGCTTCGTTACCTCTAGCACAGATACGCAGTATTTT; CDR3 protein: CASSQGFVTSSTDTQYF
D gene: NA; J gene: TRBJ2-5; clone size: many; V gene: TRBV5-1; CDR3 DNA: TGCGCCAGCAGCCGTCAGGCTTCGACGGAAGAGACCCAGTACTTC; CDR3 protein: CASSRQASTEETQYF
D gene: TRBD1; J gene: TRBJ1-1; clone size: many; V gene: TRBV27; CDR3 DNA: TGTGCCAGCAGCCCCAGAGACAGGGGGAAGGCCACTGAAGCTTTCTTT; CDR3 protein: CASSPRDRGKATEAFF
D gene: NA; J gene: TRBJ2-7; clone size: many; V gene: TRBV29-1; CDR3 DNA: TGCAGCGCCTGCTTGAATGCTCACGAGCAGTACTTC; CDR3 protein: CSACLNAHEQYF
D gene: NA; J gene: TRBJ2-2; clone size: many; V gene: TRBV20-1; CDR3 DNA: TGCAGTGCTAGAGACCCGAGGGCCGGGAACACCGGGGAGCTGTTTTTT; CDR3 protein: CSARDPRAGNTGELFF
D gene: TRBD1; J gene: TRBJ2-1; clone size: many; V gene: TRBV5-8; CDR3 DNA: TGTGCCAGCAGCTTGATGGGGACAGGGGGCCGGGAGCAGTTCTTC; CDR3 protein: CASSLMGTGGREQFF
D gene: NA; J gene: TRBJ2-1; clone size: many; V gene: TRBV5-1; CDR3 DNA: TGCGCCAGCAGCTCGGAGGGGTACAATGAGCAGTTCTTC; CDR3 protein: CASSSEGYNEQFF
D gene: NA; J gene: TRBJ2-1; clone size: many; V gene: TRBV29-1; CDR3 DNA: TGCAGCTTTGAGGGTTACAATGAGCAGTTCTTC; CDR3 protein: CSFEGYNEQFF
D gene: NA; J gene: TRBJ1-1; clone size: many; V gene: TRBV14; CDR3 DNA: TGTGCCAGCAGCCAAGTTTTTAGGGGGGGCGAATCCTTT; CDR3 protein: CASSQVFRGGESF
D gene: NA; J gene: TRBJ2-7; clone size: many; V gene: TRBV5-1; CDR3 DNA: TGCGCCAGCAGCTTGGCTACAGGCGGCTACGAGCAGTACTTC; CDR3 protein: CASSLATGGYEQYF
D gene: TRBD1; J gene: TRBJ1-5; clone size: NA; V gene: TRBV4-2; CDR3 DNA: TGTGCCAGCAGCCAAGATGTGGGACAGTGGGGCAATCAGCCCCAGCATTTT; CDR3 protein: CASSQDVGQWGNQPQHF
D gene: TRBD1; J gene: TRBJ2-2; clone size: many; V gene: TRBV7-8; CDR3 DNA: TGTGCCAGCAGCTTAAACAGGGGAATCGGGGAGCTGTTTTTT; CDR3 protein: CASSLNRGIGELFF
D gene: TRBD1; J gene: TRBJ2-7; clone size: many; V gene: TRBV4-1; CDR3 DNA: TGCGCCAGCAGCTGGGACAGGGGTAACGAGCAGTACTTC; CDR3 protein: CASSWDRGNEQYF
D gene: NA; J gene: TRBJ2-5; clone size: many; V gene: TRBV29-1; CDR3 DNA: TGCAGCGTTGAAAGAGACGCGGGACAAGAGACCCAGTACTTC; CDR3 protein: CSVERDAGQETQYF
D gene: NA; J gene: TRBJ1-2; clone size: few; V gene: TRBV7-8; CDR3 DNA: TGTGCCAGCAGCCCCGGGACAAGGAACTATGGCTACACCTTC; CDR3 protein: CASSPGTRNYGYTF
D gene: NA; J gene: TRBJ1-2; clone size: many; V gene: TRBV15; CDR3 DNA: TGTGCCACCAGCAGAGGGGATGGCTACACCTTC; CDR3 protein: CATSRGDGYTF
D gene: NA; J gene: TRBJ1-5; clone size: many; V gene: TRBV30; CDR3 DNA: TGTGCCTGGAGTGTTTATAGCAATCAGCCCCAGCATTTT; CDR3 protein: CAWSVYSNQPQHF
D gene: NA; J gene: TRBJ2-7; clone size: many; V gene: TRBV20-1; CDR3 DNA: TGCAGTGCTAGAGATCGGCGGGCCTACGAGCAGTACTTC; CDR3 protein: CSARDRRAYEQYF
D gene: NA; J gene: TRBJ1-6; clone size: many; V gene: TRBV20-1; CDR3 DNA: TGCAGTGCTGGCCCGGGACCAGAGAATTCACCCCTCCACTTT; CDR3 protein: CSAGPGPENSPLHF
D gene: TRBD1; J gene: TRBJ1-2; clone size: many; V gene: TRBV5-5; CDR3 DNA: TGTGCCAGCAGCTTTCCAGGGGGGGATGGCTACACCTTC; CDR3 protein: CASSFPGGDGYTF
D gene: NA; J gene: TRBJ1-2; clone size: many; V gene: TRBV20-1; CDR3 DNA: TGCAGTGCTAGAGAGGGGGGGGAGGGTGGCTACACCTTC; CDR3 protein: CSAREGGEGGYTF
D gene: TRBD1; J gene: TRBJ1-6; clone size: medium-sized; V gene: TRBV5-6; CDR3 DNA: TGTGCCAGCAGCTTGGCCGGAGGGACAGCACCGAGATCACCCCTCCACTTT; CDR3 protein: CASSLAGGTAPRSPLHF
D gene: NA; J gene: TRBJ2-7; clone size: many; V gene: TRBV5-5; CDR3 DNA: TGTGCCAGCAGCTTGGTCGACGCGTTACTCGAGCAGTACTTC; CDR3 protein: CASSLVDALLEQYF
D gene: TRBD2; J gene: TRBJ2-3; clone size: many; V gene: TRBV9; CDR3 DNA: TGTGCCAGCAGCGTAGGGTCCGGACTAGCGCTGGATACGCAGTATTTT; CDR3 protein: CASSVGSGLALDTQYF